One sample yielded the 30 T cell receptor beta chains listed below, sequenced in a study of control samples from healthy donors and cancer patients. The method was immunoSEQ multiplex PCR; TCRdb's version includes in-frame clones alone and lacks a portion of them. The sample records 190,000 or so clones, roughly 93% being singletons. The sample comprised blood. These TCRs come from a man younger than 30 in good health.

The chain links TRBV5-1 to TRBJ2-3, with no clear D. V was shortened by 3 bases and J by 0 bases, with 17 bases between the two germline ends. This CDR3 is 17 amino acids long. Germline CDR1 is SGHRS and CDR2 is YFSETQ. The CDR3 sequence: CASSSVPGGVSTDTQYF. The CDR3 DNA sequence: TGCGCCAGCAGCTCGGTACCGGGTGGGGTAAGCACAGATACGCAGTATTTT.

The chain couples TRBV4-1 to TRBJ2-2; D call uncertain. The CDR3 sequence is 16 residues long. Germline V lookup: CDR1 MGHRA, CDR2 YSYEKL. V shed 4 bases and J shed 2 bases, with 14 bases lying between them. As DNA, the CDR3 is TGCGCCAGCAGCCCACACGGGCTACTTAACACCGGGGAGCTGTTTTTT. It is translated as CASSPHGLLNTGELFF.

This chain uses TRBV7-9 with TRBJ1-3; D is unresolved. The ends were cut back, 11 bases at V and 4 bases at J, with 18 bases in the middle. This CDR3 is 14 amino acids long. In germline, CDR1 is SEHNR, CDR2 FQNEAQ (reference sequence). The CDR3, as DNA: TGTGCCTTTCCCCCGGCGGGCGTCGGAAACACCATATATTTT. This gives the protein CAFPPAGVGNTIYF.

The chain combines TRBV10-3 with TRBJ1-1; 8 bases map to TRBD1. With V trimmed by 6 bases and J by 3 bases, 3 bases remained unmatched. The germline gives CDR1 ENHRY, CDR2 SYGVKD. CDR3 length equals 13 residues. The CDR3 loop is CAIRPGGDTEAFF. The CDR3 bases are TGTGCCATCAGGCCAGGGGGCGACACTGAAGCTTTCTTT.

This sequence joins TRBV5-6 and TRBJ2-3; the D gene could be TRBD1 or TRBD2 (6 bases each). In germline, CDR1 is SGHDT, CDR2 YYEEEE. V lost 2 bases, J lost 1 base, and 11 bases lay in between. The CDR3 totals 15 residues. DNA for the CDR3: TGTGCCAGCAGCTTCTGGGGGGCAGGCACAGATACGCAGTATTTT. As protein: CASSFWGAGTDTQYF.

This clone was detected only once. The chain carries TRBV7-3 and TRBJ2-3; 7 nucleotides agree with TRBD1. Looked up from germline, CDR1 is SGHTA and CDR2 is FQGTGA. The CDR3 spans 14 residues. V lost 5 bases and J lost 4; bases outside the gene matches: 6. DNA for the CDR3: TGTGCCAGCAGCCCAGGGGGAATGTCAGATACGCAGTATTTT. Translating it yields CASSPGGMSDTQYF.

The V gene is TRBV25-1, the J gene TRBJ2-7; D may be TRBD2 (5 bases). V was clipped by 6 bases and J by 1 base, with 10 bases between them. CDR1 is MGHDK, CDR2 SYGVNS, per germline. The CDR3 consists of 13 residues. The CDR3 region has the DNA TGTGCCAGCAGGGACTTTCTATCCTACGAGCAGTACTTC. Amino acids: CASRDFLSYEQYF.

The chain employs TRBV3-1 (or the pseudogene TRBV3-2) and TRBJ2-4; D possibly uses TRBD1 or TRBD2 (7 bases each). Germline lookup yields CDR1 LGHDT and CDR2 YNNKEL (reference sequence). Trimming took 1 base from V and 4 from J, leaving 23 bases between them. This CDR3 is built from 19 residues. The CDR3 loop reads CASSQALGAGAQGKNIQYF. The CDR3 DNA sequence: TGTGCCAGCAGCCAAGCGCTCGGGGCGGGGGCACAGGGGAAAAACATTCAGTACTTC.

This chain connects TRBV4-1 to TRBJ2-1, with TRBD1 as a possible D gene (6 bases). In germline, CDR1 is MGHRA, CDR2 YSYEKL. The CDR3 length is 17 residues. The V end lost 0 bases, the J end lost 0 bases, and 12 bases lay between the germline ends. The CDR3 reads CASSQDFAGVSYNEQFF. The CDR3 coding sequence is TGCGCCAGCAGCCAAGACTTCGCAGGGGTCTCCTACAATGAGCAGTTCTTC.

The CDR3 is CASSPTGRREQYF. CDR3 bases: TGTGCCAGCAGCCCCACAGGGCGTCGGGAGCAGTACTTC. The V gene is TRBV3-1 (or the pseudogene TRBV3-2), the J gene TRBJ2-7; a weak D match, TRBD1 (6 bases). CDR3 length: 13 residues. Germline V CDR1 and CDR2: LGHDT, YNNKEL (reference sequence). Trimming took off 4 bases at V and 7 bases at J, with 14 bases between the two ends.

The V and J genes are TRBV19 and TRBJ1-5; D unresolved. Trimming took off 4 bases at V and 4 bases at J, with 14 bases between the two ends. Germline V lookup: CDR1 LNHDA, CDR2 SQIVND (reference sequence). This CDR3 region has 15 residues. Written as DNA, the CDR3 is TGTGCCAGTAGTACCCTGGAAAAAGGTAATCAGCCCCAGCATTTT. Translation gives CASSTLEKGNQPQHF.

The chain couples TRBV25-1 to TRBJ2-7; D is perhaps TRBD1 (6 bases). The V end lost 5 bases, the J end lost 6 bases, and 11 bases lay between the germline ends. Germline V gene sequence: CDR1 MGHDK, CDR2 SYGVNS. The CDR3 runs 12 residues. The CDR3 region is CASSPGAREQYF. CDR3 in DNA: TGTGCCAGCAGTCCAGGGGCTCGCGAGCAGTACTTC.

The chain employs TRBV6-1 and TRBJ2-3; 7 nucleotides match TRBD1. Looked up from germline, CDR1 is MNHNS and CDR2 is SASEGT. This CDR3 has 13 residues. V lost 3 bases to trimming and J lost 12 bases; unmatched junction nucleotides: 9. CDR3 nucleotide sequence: TGTGCCAGCAGTGATTACAGGGGCCCCTCTCAGTATTTT. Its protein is CASSDYRGPSQYF.

CDR3 coding DNA: TGTGCCAGCAGGTTGGGGGGGGCGCCGTATAATGAGCAGTTCTTC. This gives the protein CASRLGGAPYNEQFF. The chain has TRBV28 and TRBJ2-1, with D tentatively TRBD2 (7 bases). The length of the CDR3 is 15 residues. V lost 6 bases to trimming and J lost 7 bases, with 19 bases between them. Germline CDR1 is MDHEN and CDR2 is SYDVKM.

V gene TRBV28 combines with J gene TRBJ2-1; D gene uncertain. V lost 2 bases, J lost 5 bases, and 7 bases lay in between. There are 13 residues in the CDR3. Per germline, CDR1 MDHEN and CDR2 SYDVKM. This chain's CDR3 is CASSLLLNNEQFF. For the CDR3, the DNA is TGTGCCAGCAGTTTACTCTTAAACAATGAGCAGTTCTTC.

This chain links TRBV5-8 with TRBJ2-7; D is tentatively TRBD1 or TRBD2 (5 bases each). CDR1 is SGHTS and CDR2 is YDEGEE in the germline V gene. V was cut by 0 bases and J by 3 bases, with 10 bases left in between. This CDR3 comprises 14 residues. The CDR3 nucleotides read TGTGCCAGCAGCTTGGTGGGGACGATCTACGAGCAGTACTTC. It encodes CASSLVGTIYEQYF.

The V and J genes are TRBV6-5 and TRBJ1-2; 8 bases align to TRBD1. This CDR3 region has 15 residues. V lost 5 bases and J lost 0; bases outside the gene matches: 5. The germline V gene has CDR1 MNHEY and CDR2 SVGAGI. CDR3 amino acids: CASSLQGAANYGYTF. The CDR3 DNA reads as TGTGCCAGCAGTCTTCAGGGGGCAGCTAACTATGGCTACACCTTC.

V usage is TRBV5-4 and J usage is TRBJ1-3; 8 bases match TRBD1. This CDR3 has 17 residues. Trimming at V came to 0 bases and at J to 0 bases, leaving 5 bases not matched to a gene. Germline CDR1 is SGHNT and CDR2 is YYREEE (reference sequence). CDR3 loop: CASSLEGQASSGNTIYF. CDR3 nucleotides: TGTGCCAGCAGCTTGGAGGGACAGGCGAGCTCTGGAAACACCATATATTTT.

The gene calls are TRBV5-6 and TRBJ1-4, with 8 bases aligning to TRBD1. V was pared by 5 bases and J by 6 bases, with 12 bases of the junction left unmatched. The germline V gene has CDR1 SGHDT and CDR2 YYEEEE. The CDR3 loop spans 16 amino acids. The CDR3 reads CASRPLSGGRHEKLFF. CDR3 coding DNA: TGTGCCAGCAGACCTCTATCAGGGGGCCGGCATGAAAAACTGTTTTTT.

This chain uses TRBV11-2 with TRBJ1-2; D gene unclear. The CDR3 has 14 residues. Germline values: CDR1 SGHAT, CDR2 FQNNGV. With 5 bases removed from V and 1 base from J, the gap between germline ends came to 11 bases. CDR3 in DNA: TGTGCCAGCAGCCCCCGCAAGCTTAACTATGGCTACACCTTC. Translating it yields CASSPRKLNYGYTF.

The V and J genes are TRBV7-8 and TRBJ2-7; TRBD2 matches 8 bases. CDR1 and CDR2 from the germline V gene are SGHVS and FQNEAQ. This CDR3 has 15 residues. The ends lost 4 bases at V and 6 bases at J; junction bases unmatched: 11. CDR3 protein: CASSSRGGYLGEQYF. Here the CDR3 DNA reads TGTGCCAGCAGCTCCCGGGGGGGGTATTTGGGCGAGCAGTACTTC.

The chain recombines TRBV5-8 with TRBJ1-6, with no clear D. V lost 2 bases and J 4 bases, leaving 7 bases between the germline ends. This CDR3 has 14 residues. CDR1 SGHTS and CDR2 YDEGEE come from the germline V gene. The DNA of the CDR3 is TGTGCCAGCAGCTTCGGGGATTATAATTCACCCCTCCACTTT. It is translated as CASSFGDYNSPLHF.

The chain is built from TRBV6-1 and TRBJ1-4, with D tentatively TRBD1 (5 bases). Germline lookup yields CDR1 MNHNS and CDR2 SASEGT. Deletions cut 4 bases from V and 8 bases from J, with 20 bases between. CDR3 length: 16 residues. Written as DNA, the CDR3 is TGTGCCAGCAGTGCCCCCCGTTATATGCAGGGAGAAAAACTGTTTTTT. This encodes CASSAPRYMQGEKLFF.

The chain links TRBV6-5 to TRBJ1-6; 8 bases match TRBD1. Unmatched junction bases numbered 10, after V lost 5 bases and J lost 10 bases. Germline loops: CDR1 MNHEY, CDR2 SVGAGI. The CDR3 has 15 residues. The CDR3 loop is CASSPPRGQNSPLHF. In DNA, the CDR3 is TGTGCCAGCAGTCCACCCAGGGGGCAGAACTCACCCCTCCACTTT.

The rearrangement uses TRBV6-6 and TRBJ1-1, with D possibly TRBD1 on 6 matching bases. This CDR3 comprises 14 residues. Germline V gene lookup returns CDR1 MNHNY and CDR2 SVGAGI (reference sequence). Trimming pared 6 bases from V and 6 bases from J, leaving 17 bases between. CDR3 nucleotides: TGTGCCAGCAGAAGACAGGAACTCGCACCTGAAGCTTTCTTT. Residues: CASRRQELAPEAFF.

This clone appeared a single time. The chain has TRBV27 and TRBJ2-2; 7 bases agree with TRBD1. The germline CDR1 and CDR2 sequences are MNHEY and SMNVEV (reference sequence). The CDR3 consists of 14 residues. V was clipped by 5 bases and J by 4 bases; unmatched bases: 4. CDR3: CASSQQGFTGELFF. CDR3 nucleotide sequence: TGTGCCAGCAGTCAACAGGGGTTCACCGGGGAGCTGTTTTTT.

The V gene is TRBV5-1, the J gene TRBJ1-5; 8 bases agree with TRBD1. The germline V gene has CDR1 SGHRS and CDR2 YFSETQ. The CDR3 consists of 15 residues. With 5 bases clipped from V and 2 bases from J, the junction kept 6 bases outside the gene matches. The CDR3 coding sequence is TGCGCCAGCAGGTTAACGACAGGGGGCAATCAGCCCCAGCATTTT. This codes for CASRLTTGGNQPQHF.

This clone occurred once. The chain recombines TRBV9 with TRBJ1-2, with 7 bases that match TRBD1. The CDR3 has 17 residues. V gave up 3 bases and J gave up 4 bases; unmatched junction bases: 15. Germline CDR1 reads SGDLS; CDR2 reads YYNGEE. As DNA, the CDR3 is TGTGCCAGCAGCGCCTGGGGTTGGACAGGTTGGGCCTATGGCTACACCTTC. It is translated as CASSAWGWTGWAYGYTF.

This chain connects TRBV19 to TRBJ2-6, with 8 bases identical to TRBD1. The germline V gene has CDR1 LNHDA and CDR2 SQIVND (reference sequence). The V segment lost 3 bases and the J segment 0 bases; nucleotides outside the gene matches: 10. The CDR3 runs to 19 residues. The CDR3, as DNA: TGTGCCAGTAGTATTCCTCGGGGGACAGGTCTCTCTGGGGCCAACGTCCTGACTTTC. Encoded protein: CASSIPRGTGLSGANVLTF.

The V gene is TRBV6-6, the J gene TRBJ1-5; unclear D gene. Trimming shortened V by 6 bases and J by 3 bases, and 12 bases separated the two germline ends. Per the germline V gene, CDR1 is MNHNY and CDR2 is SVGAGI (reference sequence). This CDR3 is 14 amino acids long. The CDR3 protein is CASRPGIFNQPQHF. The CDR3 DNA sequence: TGTGCCAGCAGGCCCGGGATCTTCAATCAGCCCCAGCATTTT.